This T cell receptor beta chain was found in a study of blood T cell repertoires in COVID-19. Study context: From the United States, Italy and Spain came samples of acute and convalescent COVID-19.

Per the study methods: Counts of nucleated cells, estimated from reference gene primer amplification, were obtained. Measured with immunoSEQ multiplex PCR; TCRdb has only the in-frame clones, and not every one. The V and J calls and clone size come from that table; D and trimming were worked out from the DNA. The table shows some 350,000 clones, with around 87% occurring only once. In germline, CDR1 is MNHNS, CDR2 SASEGT. This CDR3 has 16 residues. Trimming took 4 bases from V and 5 from J, leaving 17 bases between them. What was sequenced was peripheral blood. J is TRBJ1-4 and V is TRBV6-1, with D possibly matching TRBD1 (6 bases). The TCR was taken from a woman aged 50 to 60 with COVID-19, enrolled during active disease. The CDR3 here is CASSGQPGHPNEKLFF. CDR3 nucleotides: TGTGCCAGCAGTGGACAGCCGGGACATCCGAATGAAAAACTGTTTTTT.